The 24 T cell receptor beta chains in this list originate from one sample, sequenced in a study of shared clonotypes between healthy human individuals. Repertoires were generated with immunoSEQ multiplex PCR, while TCRdb's copy carries only in-frame clones and drops some. The table shows around 1.1 million clones, with 70% to 85% occurring only once. What was sequenced was memory CD4+ T cells from PBMCs. Specified subset: CD45RA-negative fraction. All receptors come from a man aged 18 to 29 in good health. Some clones in this sample may be carry-over from other donors' samples.

The J gene is TRBJ1-5, the V gene TRBV10-3; D not certain. The germline V gene has CDR1 ENHRY and CDR2 SYGVKD. V lost 4 bases, J lost 1 base, and 8 bases lay in between. The CDR3 has 14 residues. Here the CDR3 reads CAISVGRSNQPQHF. The CDR3 coding sequence is TGTGCCATCAGTGTCGGACGGAGCAATCAGCCCCAGCATTTT.

The chain recombines TRBV11-2 with TRBJ1-4; D is unclear. V lost 9 bases and J 3 bases, leaving 14 bases between the germline ends. This CDR3 comprises 14 residues. Germline CDR1 and CDR2: SGHAT and FQNNGV. The CDR3 spells CASSYGPANEKLFF. CDR3 in DNA: TGTGCCAGTTCATATGGACCCGCTAATGAAAAACTGTTTTTT.

V is TRBV11-3 and J is TRBJ2-3; 7 bases map to TRBD2. There are 13 residues in the CDR3. V lost 0 bases, J lost 13 bases, and 7 bases stayed unmatched. CDR1 and CDR2 (germline): SGHNT, YENEEA. The CDR3 coding sequence is TGTGCCAGCAGCTTAGATGGGGGAGGGCCGGAGTATTTT. Encoded protein: CASSLDGGGPEYF.

The CDR3 spells CASSPNSGVVEQYF. The CDR3 coding sequence is TGTGCCAGCTCACCAAATTCAGGGGTAGTCGAGCAGTACTTC. The chain joins TRBV18 to TRBJ2-7, with D possibly matching TRBD1 (6 bases). V was clipped by 2 bases and J by 6 bases, with 14 bases between them. This CDR3 is 14 amino acids long. Germline assignment: CDR1 KGHSH and CDR2 LQKENI.

V and J are TRBV9 and TRBJ2-1; 16 nucleotides line up with TRBD2. CDR3 size: 18 residues. CDR1 is SGDLS, CDR2 YYNGEE, per germline. With 4 bases clipped from V and 2 bases from J, the junction kept 6 bases outside the gene matches. The CDR3 coding sequence is TGTGCCAGCAGCCCCGGGGGACTAGCGGGAGGGCCCTACAATGAGCAGTTCTTC. It translates to CASSPGGLAGGPYNEQFF.

On this clone itself: Since a much larger clone is just one base distant, this may be a read error. The same CDR3 also results from other DNA sequences found in this sample. V is TRBV5-1 and J is TRBJ2-5; D unclear. CDR3 length equals 12 residues. Per the germline V gene, CDR1 is SGHRS and CDR2 is YFSETQ. V lost 2 bases and J lost 8, with 10 bases in between. CDR3 nucleotides: TGCGCCAGCAGCTTTGACTCCTTCACCCAGTACTTC. Protein sequence: CASSFDSFTQYF.

In its sample, this clone was seen a few times. The sample has other DNA sequences that encode this CDR3 too. The J gene is TRBJ2-3, the V gene TRBV11-2; D is ambiguous. Trimming took 1 base from V and 4 from J, leaving 6 bases between them. The CDR3 is 13 amino acids. The germline V gene has CDR1 SGHAT and CDR2 FQNNGV. The DNA of the CDR3 is TGTGCCAGCAGCTTAGGAGGCGCAGATACGCAGTATTTT. This codes for CASSLGGADTQYF.

Comment on this clone: Other DNA sequences within the sample encode an identical CDR3. J is TRBJ1-1 and V is TRBV30; D is uncertain. Trimming cost V 0 bases and J 4 bases, with 12 bases left between them. This CDR3 is 14 amino acids long. Germline values: CDR1 GTSNPN, CDR2 SVGIG (reference sequence). The CDR3 DNA reads TGTGCCTGGAGTGTACGCGGGGTCGGCACTGAAGCTTTCTTT. Translation: CAWSVRGVGTEAFF. Drawing the rest from reference TRBV30 and TRBJ1-1, the complete variable domain is SQTIHQWPATLVQPVGSPLSLECTVEGTSNPNLYWYRQAAGRGLQLLFYSVGIGQISSEVPQNLSASRPQDRQFILSSKKLLLSDSGFYLCAWSVRGVGTEAFFGQGTRLTVV.

The chain is built from TRBV5-4 and TRBJ2-3, with 8 bases matching TRBD2. Germline V gene sequence: CDR1 SGHNT, CDR2 YYREEE (reference sequence). The CDR3 sequence is 16 residues long. Trimming cost V 1 base and J 2 bases; bases outside gene matches: 6. The CDR3 loop reads CASSLRREENTDTQYF. CDR3 nucleotide sequence: TGTGCCAGCAGCTTGAGGCGGGAGGAGAACACAGATACGCAGTATTTT. The complete variable domain, with remaining parts taken from reference TRBV5-4 and TRBJ2-3, reads ETGVTQSPTHLIKTRGQQVTLRCSSQSGHNTVSWYQQALGQGPQFIFQYYREEENGRGNFPPRFSGLQFPNYSSELNVNALELDDSALYLCASSLRREENTDTQYFGPGTRLTVL.

Of note for this clone: Within the sample, other DNA sequences also encode this same CDR3. The chain uses TRBV5-1 and TRBJ2-7, with a possible D match to TRBD1 (6 bases). The CDR3 contains 15 residues. In germline, CDR1 is SGHRS, CDR2 YFSETQ. V lost 0 bases to trimming and J lost 3 bases, with 13 bases between them. CDR3 nucleotides: TGCGCCAGCAGCTTGGGAGGGCAGGGGAACTACGAGCAGTACTTC. It translates to CASSLGGQGNYEQYF.

The chain has TRBV29-1 and TRBJ2-5, with TRBD1 identical over 10 bases. The CDR3 is 12 residues long. CDR1 SQVTM and CDR2 ANQGSEA come from the germline V gene. CDR3 sequence: CSSTGGVETQYF. The CDR3 coding sequence is TGCAGTTCGACAGGGGGCGTCGAGACCCAGTACTTC.

This clone was found a few times. Distinct nucleotide sequences in the sample also encode this CDR3. V and J are TRBV5-4 and TRBJ2-3; D not resolved. The germline gives CDR1 SGHNT, CDR2 YYREEE (reference sequence). This CDR3 comprises 16 residues. The germline V and J ends were trimmed by 0 bases and 0 bases, with 11 bases remaining between them. CDR3 sequence (DNA): TGTGCCAGCAGCTTGGGCGCATCCGCTAGCACAGATACGCAGTATTTT. Translated, it gives CASSLGASASTDTQYF.

V is TRBV27 and J is TRBJ2-7, with D maybe TRBD2 (5 bases). CDR3 size: 13 residues. Trimming took 8 bases from V and 6 from J, leaving 17 bases between them. Germline CDR1 reads MNHEY; CDR2 reads SMNVEV (reference sequence). The CDR3 loop is CASGRLKEPEQYF. In DNA form, the CDR3 reads TGTGCCAGCGGGAGACTGAAAGAGCCCGAGCAGTACTTC.

About this clone: Distinct nucleotide sequences in the sample also encode this CDR3. V gene TRBV5-1 combines with J gene TRBJ2-3, with TRBD2 as a possible D gene (5 bases). Germline CDR1 and CDR2: SGHRS and YFSETQ. This CDR3 is 14 amino acids long. Trimming removed 0 bases from V and 2 bases from J, with 7 bases in between. CDR3 sequence reads: CASSLGAVTDTQYF. As DNA, the CDR3 is TGCGCCAGCAGCTTGGGAGCGGTCACAGATACGCAGTATTTT.

This chain uses TRBV6-5 with TRBJ1-5; D is perhaps TRBD1 (6 bases). Germline CDR1 MNHEY, CDR2 SVGAGI. The CDR3 runs 15 residues. The germline V and J ends were trimmed by 8 bases and 0 bases, with 14 bases remaining between them. The CDR3 sequence: CASGTGRVSNQPQHF. The CDR3 bases are TGTGCCAGCGGAACAGGGAGGGTTAGCAATCAGCCCCAGCATTTT.

V and J are TRBV19 and TRBJ2-1; 10 positions agree with TRBD2. V trimming: 7 bases; J trimming: 0 bases; junction bases outside the gene matches: 3. Germline values: CDR1 LNHDA, CDR2 SQIVND (reference sequence). There are 15 residues in the CDR3. The CDR3 region is CASTPSGSSYNEQFF. The DNA for the CDR3 is TGTGCCAGTACCCCTAGCGGGAGCTCCTACAATGAGCAGTTCTTC.

V gene TRBV28 combines with J gene TRBJ1-1; D gene unclear. Germline V gives CDR1 MDHEN, CDR2 SYDVKM. This CDR3 region has 15 residues. Between the trimmed V and J ends, which lost 1 base and 5 bases, there was a span of 14 bases. CDR3 coding DNA: TGTGCCAGCAGTTTATCCGGGGTTAGGAATACTGAAGCTTTCTTT. It translates to CASSLSGVRNTEAFF.

Concerning this clone itself: Other nucleotide sequences from this sample produce the same CDR3. The V and J genes are TRBV18 and TRBJ1-1; no reliable D call. Trimming stripped 3 bases from V and 2 bases from J, with 4 bases between. This CDR3 has 12 residues. The V gene's germline CDR1 is KGHSH and CDR2 LQKENI. CDR3 residues: CASSPGNTEAFF. The DNA for the CDR3 is TGTGCCAGCTCACCGGGTAACACTGAAGCTTTCTTT.

The chain links TRBV18 to TRBJ2-2, with D possibly TRBD1 on 5 matching bases. This CDR3 region has 14 residues. Looked up from germline, CDR1 is KGHSH and CDR2 is LQKENI. Trimming took off 3 bases at V and 4 bases at J, with 9 bases between the two ends. The CDR3 loop reads CASSPDTGTGELFF. In DNA form, the CDR3 reads TGTGCCAGCTCACCGGACACTGGCACCGGGGAGCTGTTTTTT.

The chain carries TRBV5-1 and TRBJ1-1; perhaps TRBD1 as D (5 bases). Per the germline V gene, CDR1 is SGHRS and CDR2 is YFSETQ. The CDR3 contains 13 residues. Between the trimmed V and J ends, which lost 2 bases and 7 bases, there was a span of 12 bases. The CDR3 DNA follows: TGCGCCAGCAGCTTACGGGACTCTCTTGAAGCTTTCTTT. Translating gives CASSLRDSLEAFF.

Worth noting for this clone: The sample holds other DNA sequences that translate to the same CDR3. The chain recombines TRBV28 with TRBJ1-2, with a tentative D call TRBD1 (5 bases). Trimming pared 8 bases from V and 8 bases from J, leaving 15 bases between. Germline V gene lookup returns CDR1 MDHEN and CDR2 SYDVKM. This CDR3 spans 12 amino acids. CDR3 coding DNA: TGTGCCAGCGCTCCGGGCAGGGCGGGCTACACCTTC. Amino acid sequence: CASAPGRAGYTF.

The chain combines TRBV5-1 with TRBJ2-7; 10 bases map to TRBD1. The CDR3 runs 14 residues. CDR1 is SGHRS and CDR2 is YFSETQ in the germline V gene. V trimming: 0 bases; J trimming: 3 bases; junction bases outside the gene matches: 0. CDR3 amino acids: CASSLGDRGYEQYF. The DNA of the CDR3 is TGCGCCAGCAGCTTGGGGGACAGGGGCTACGAGCAGTACTTC.

This chain connects TRBV6-1 to TRBJ2-1; no definite D call. The CDR3 runs 17 residues. Trimming removed 2 bases at V and 1 base at J, with 15 bases between. CDR1 and CDR2 from the germline V gene are MNHNS and SASEGT. DNA of the CDR3: TGTGCCAGCAGTGAACCCCCCAGAGAAAGTTCCTACAATGAGCAGTTCTTC. It translates to CASSEPPRESSYNEQFF.

This sequence joins TRBV30 and TRBJ2-3, with 10 bases matching TRBD2. There are 14 residues in the CDR3. V lost 3 bases to trimming and J lost 2 bases; unmatched junction nucleotides: 2. From germline, CDR1 is GTSNPN and CDR2 SVGIG (reference sequence). CDR3 in amino acids: CAWRLAGSTDTQYF. The DNA of the CDR3 is TGTGCCTGGAGACTAGCGGGATCCACAGATACGCAGTATTTT.